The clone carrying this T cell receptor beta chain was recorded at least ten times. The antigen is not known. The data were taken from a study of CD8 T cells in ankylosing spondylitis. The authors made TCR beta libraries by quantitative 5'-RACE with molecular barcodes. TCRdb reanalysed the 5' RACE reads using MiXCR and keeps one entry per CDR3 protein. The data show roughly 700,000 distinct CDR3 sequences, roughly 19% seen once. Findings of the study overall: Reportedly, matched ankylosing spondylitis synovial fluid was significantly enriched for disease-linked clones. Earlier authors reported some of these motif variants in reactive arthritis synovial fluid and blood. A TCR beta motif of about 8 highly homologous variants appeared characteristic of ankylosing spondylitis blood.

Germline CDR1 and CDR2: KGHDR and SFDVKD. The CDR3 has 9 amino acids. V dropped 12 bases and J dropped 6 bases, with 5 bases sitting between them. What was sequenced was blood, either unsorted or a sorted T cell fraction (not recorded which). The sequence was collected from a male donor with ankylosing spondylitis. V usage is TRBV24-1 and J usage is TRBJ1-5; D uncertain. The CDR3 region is CAHSQPQHF. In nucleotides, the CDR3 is TGTGCCCATTCTCAGCCCCAGCATTTT.